Sequencing of this TCR beta chain was carried out in a study of blood T cells in healthy people across ages. A J-beta primer mix and a sample-barcoded 5' primer were used in a second PCR of roughly 6 to 12 cycles. One entry per CDR3 protein, called by TCRdb with MiXCR from the 5' RACE reads. The sample contains 700,000 or so distinct CDR3 sequences, 40% to 45% of which appear only once. Material: blood. This TCR was sampled from an older man in good health.

The CDR3 is CASSLNVGQGKDGYTF. The CDR3 region has the DNA TGCGCCAGCAGCTTGAATGTGGGACAGGGGAAGGATGGCTACACCTTC. The chain employs TRBV5-1 and TRBJ1-2, with TRBD1 matching over 10 bases. This CDR3 region has 16 residues. Germline V gene sequence: CDR1 SGHRS, CDR2 YFSETQ. V trimming: 1 base; J trimming: 6 bases; junction bases outside the gene matches: 9.